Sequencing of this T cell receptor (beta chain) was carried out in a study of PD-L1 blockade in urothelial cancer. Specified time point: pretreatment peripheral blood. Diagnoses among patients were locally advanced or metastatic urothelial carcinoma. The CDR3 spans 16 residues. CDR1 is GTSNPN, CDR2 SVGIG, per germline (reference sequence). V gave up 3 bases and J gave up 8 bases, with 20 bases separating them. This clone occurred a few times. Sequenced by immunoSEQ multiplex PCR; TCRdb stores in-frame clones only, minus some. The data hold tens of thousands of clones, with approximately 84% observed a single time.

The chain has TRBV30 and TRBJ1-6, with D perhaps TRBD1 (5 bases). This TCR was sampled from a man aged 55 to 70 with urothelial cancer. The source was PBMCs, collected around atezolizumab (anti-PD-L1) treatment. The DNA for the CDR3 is TGTGCCTGGAGATTGCTAAGGGGAGGGACCCATTCACCCCTCCACTTT. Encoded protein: CAWRLLRGGTHSPLHF. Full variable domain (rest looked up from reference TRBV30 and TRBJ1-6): SQTIHQWPATLVQPVGSPLSLECTVEGTSNPNLYWYRQAAGRGLQLLFYSVGIGQISSEVPQNLSASRPQDRQFILSSKKLLLSDSGFYLCAWRLLRGGTHSPLHFGNGTRLTVT.